Sequencing of this T cell receptor (beta chain) was carried out in a study of shared clonotypes between healthy human individuals. This CDR3 is 16 amino acids long. Germline V gene sequence: CDR1 MDHEN, CDR2 SYDVKM. The J segment lost 2 bases and the V segment lost 3 bases, leaving 6 bases of the junction unmatched. The authors' processing: ImmunoSEQ output held junction-only sequences without quality scores, so filtering differed. Data came from immunoSEQ multiplex PCR; TCRdb stores just in-frame clones and leaves some out. V and J calls and clone size are given by that table; D and trimming were obtained from the DNA. The sample includes about 320,000 clones, around nine tenths of them seen just once. None of the donors, who were healthy HIV-negative adults, had recently had acute infections or vaccinations.

The receptor was isolated from a man aged 18 to 29 in good health. Sequencing was performed on memory CD8+ T cells sorted from blood. Subset in this sample: CD45RO+ cells pooled with CCR7-negative TemRA cells. The chain combines TRBV28 with TRBJ2-3, with 9 nucleotides matching TRBD2. CDR3: CASSFLAGVHTDTQYF. Written as DNA, the CDR3 is TGTGCCAGCAGTTTCTTAGCGGGGGTGCACACAGATACGCAGTATTTT.